This is a list of T cell receptor beta chains from one sample in a study of T cell repertoires in cytomegalovirus infection. These receptors lack a known antigen. MiXCR, run by TCRdb on the reads, gives a single entry per CDR3 protein. The data contain approximately 110,000 distinct CDR3 sequences, 25% to 35% of them singletons. The material sequenced was CD8+ T cells from cultured PBMCs, taken from culture after CMV antigen stimulation. The receptors were gathered from a human donor in good health (CMV status not recorded). Some clones in this sample may be carry-over from other donors' samples. Both conserved end residues are part of each CDR3. A D gene is named only where the DNA matches it firmly. Where a row states a size, it is once, few, many or the class of an expanded clone; other rows omit it.

>TRBD1|TRBJ2-5|TRBV7-2|many
TGTGCCAGCAGCTTAGAGCCGGTAGTGCTTAGGGGACAGAGTCAAGAGACCCAGTACTTC
CASSLEPVVLRGQSQETQYF
>TRBD1|TRBJ1-5|TRBV12-3/TRBV12-4|.
TGTGCCAGCAGCCAAGCGCATGATGGGACAGGTCATCAGCCCCAGCATTTT
CASSQAHDGTGHQPQHF
>.|TRBJ2-7|TRBV7-2|.
TGTGCCAGCAGCTTAGCAAAGGGCGCACCCTACGAGCAGTACTTC
CASSLAKGAPYEQYF
>.|TRBJ2-2|TRBV11-2|once
TGTGCCAGCAGCTTAGTTCCAGGGATGAACACCGGGGAGCTGTTTTTT
CASSLVPGMNTGELFF
>.|TRBJ1-2|TRBV5-6|.
TGTGCCAGCAGCTTGGGGAGCAGGGGATATGGCTACACCTTC
CASSLGSRGYGYTF
>.|TRBJ1-5|TRBV7-2|.
TGTGCCAGCAGCCAGACTAGGGACACTCTTGGTCGGCCCCAGCATTTT
CASSQTRDTLGRPQHF
>TRBD1|TRBJ1-2|TRBV27|many
TGTGCCAGCCTTGGTCCCGGACAGGGCTACTATGGCTACACCTTC
CASLGPGQGYYGYTF
>.|TRBJ2-4|TRBV4-3|.
TGCGCCAGCAGCCAAGACGCAAGCCGATTAGCCAAAAACATTCAGTACTTC
CASSQDASRLAKNIQYF
>TRBD1|TRBJ2-3|TRBV2|few
TGTGCCAGCGGACGCCAATTGAGACAGGGATACTTCCTTTCGGATACGCAGTATTTT
CASGRQLRQGYFLSDTQYF
>.|TRBJ1-5|TRBV6-2/TRBV6-3|.
TGTGCCAGCAGTTACGGTTCGAGGGCTAGCGATCAGCCCCAGCATTTT
CASSYGSRASDQPQHF
>.|TRBJ1-4|TRBV28|few
TGTGCCAGCAGTCGACCCCCGAACCTGACCAATGAAAAACTGTTTTTT
CASSRPPNLTNEKLFF
>.|TRBJ2-1|TRBV4-1|.
TGCGCCAGCAGCCAAGACGGGGACGGGCACAATGAGCAGTTCTTC
CASSQDGDGHNEQFF
>TRBD2|TRBJ2-1|TRBV19|few
TGTGCCAGTAGTATCGGGGGGGGCTCCTACAATGAGCAGTTCTTC
CASSIGGGSYNEQFF